The 28 T cell receptor beta chains listed next were all sequenced from one sample in a study of shared clonotypes between healthy human individuals. Generated by immunoSEQ multiplex PCR, the TCRdb table keeps only in-frame clones and is missing some. The table has a few hundred thousand clones, less than 85% seen once. The sequenced sample consisted of memory CD4+ T cells sorted from blood. The subset was: CD45RA-negative fraction. These receptors all come from a man aged 30 to 45 in good health.

Many counts were recorded for this clone. V is TRBV28 and J is TRBJ2-2, with D perhaps TRBD2 (6 bases). This CDR3 is built from 15 residues. Trimming removed 2 bases from V and 3 bases from J, with 10 bases in between. Germline values: CDR1 MDHEN, CDR2 SYDVKM. CDR3 DNA sequence: TGTGCCAGCAGTTTACCGGGGGAGGACACCGGGGAGCTGTTTTTT. The encoded protein is CASSLPGEDTGELFF.

The chain employs TRBV19 and TRBJ1-1; D remains unclear. Deletions cut 0 bases from V and 1 base from J, with 9 bases between. Germline V gene lookup returns CDR1 LNHDA and CDR2 SQIVND (reference sequence). The CDR3 is 15 amino acids. The CDR3, as DNA: TGTGCCAGTAGTATAGATTGGGGAAGGAACACTGAAGCTTTCTTT. Protein: CASSIDWGRNTEAFF.

The chain joins TRBV5-1 to TRBJ2-2, with D uncertain. V lost 2 bases and J 5 bases, leaving 7 bases between the germline ends. The CDR3 is 13 residues long. Germline CDR1 reads SGHRS; CDR2 reads YFSETQ. For the CDR3, the DNA is TGCGCCAGCAGCTTCGACTTTACCGGGGAGCTGTTTTTT. Encoded protein: CASSFDFTGELFF.

The chain is built from TRBV29-1 and TRBJ2-1; 9 bases agree with TRBD2. In germline, CDR1 is SQVTM, CDR2 ANQGSEA. The CDR3 spans 15 residues. J lost 9 bases, V lost 0 bases, and 9 bases had no gene match. The CDR3 sequence: CSVEDQAGGWLEQFF. CDR3 DNA sequence: TGCAGCGTTGAAGATCAGGCGGGAGGGTGGCTTGAGCAGTTCTTC.

V is TRBV7-2 and J is TRBJ2-1; 9 positions match TRBD1. The CDR3 spans 16 residues. From germline, CDR1 is SGHTA and CDR2 FQGNSA. The V segment lost 5 bases and the J segment 4 bases; nucleotides outside the gene matches: 9. The CDR3 nucleotides read TGTGCCAGCAGCACGGGACAGGGCGTTAGGTACAATGAGCAGTTCTTC. Protein sequence: CASSTGQGVRYNEQFF.

The genes are TRBV19 and TRBJ1-5; D is unclear. CDR1 and CDR2 (germline): LNHDA, SQIVND (reference sequence). V gave up 2 bases and J gave up 0 bases, with 8 bases separating them. The CDR3 contains 15 residues. The CDR3 DNA sequence: TGTGCCAGTAGTATAATCCTTTATAGCAATCAGCCCCAGCATTTT. It yields the protein CASSIILYSNQPQHF.

The chain couples TRBV5-5 to TRBJ2-7; the match to TRBD1 covers 7 bases. The CDR3 loop spans 14 amino acids. Germline V CDR1 and CDR2: SGHKS, YYEKEE (reference sequence). The trim removed 4 bases at V and 1 base at J, leaving 5 bases unmatched. CDR3 sequence: CASSATGLSYEQYF. For the CDR3, the DNA is TGTGCCAGCAGCGCGACAGGGCTTTCCTACGAGCAGTACTTC.

The chain combines TRBV5-1 with TRBJ2-7, with D maybe TRBD2 (5 bases). The CDR3 is 16 residues long. Germline V gene data show CDR1 as SGHRS and CDR2 as YFSETQ. V was clipped by 0 bases and J by 6 bases, with 19 bases between them. CDR3: CASSLAPRGLVGEQYF. DNA of the CDR3: TGCGCCAGCAGCTTGGCCCCCCGAGGGTTGGTGGGCGAGCAGTACTTC.

The genes are TRBV15 and TRBJ1-1; 7 bases fit TRBD1. The CDR3 is 14 amino acids. The junction had 3 bases not matched to a gene; V was cut back by 5 bases and J by 0 bases. Germline V gene data show CDR1 as LNHNV and CDR2 as YYDKDF (reference sequence). In DNA form, the CDR3 reads TGTGCCACCAGCTGGGGACAGATGAACACTGAAGCTTTCTTT. Protein product: CATSWGQMNTEAFF.

The V and J genes are TRBV6-1 and TRBJ1-2; D gene ambiguous. The CDR3 consists of 15 residues. Germline V gives CDR1 MNHNS, CDR2 SASEGT. Trimming shortened V by 0 bases and J by 1 base, and 9 bases separated the two germline ends. The CDR3 bases are TGTGCCAGCAGTGAAGCAGCAGGTGGTAACTATGGCTACACCTTC. The encoded protein is CASSEAAGGNYGYTF.

This chain links TRBV28 with TRBJ1-2; D is uncertain. The CDR3 has 16 residues. The V and J ends lost 1 base and 4 bases respectively, with 16 bases between them. CDR1 MDHEN and CDR2 SYDVKM come from the germline V gene. CDR3 residues: CASSLLTLGLGYGYTF. The CDR3 nucleotides read TGTGCCAGCAGTTTATTGACGTTAGGGCTTGGCTATGGCTACACCTTC.

The chain recombines TRBV7-9 with TRBJ1-6; TRBD1 is a possible D gene (5 bases). From germline, CDR1 is SEHNR and CDR2 FQNEAQ (reference sequence). This CDR3 has 15 residues. V lost 1 base and J 8 bases, leaving 12 bases between the germline ends. CDR3 sequence reads: CASSLGSGQYSPLHF. The CDR3 coding sequence is TGTGCCAGCAGCTTAGGATCAGGGCAGTATTCACCCCTCCACTTT. The full variable domain, in which reference TRBV7-9 and TRBJ1-6 provide the parts outside the CDR3, is DTGVSQNPRHKITKRGQNVTFRCDPISEHNRLYWYRQTLGQGPEFLTYFQNEAQLEKSRLLSDRFSAERPKGSFSTLEIQRTEQGDSAMYLCASSLGSGQYSPLHFGNGTRLTVT.

The chain carries TRBV5-1 and TRBJ2-1, with 10 nucleotides matching TRBD2. J gave up 3 bases and V 1 base, and 13 bases lay outside the gene matches. The CDR3 covers 19 residues. Germline-derived CDR1 and CDR2 are SGHRS and YFSETQ. CDR3 nucleotide sequence: TGCGCCAGCAGCTTGTCCCTCCCTAGCGGGGGCGCCAACTACAATGAGCAGTTCTTC. Its protein product is CASSLSLPSGGANYNEQFF.

This clone showed up just a few times. V gene TRBV28 combines with J gene TRBJ1-4, with D maybe TRBD1 (6 bases). This CDR3 contains 15 residues. CDR1 is MDHEN and CDR2 is SYDVKM in the germline V gene. V was clipped by 6 bases and J by 7 bases, with 18 bases between them. The CDR3 DNA reads as TGTGCCAGCAGCTCTAATGTAGGGGGGCGTGAAAAACTGTTTTTT. As protein: CASSSNVGGREKLFF.

V and J are TRBV18 and TRBJ1-3; D perhaps matches TRBD1 (6 bases). The CDR3 extends over 13 amino acids. CDR1 is KGHSH and CDR2 is LQKENI in the germline V gene. Trimming stripped 10 bases from V and 0 bases from J, with 10 bases between. The CDR3 reads CATGGASGNTIYF. The CDR3 nucleotides read TGTGCCACCGGGGGGGCCTCTGGAAACACCATATATTTT.

The V call is TRBV6-1, the J call TRBJ2-1; D is perhaps TRBD2 (5 bases). CDR1 and CDR2 (germline): MNHNS, SASEGT. This CDR3 region has 10 residues. V was trimmed by 9 bases and J by 15 bases, leaving 15 bases between them. The DNA for the CDR3 is TGTGCCAGGAGGGAAATTTCCCGGTTCTTC. This translates into CARREISRFF.

This clone came up many times. The chain carries TRBV7-9 and TRBJ2-7; D is possibly TRBD1 (6 bases). V lost 2 bases and J lost 3, with 11 bases in between. The CDR3 extends over 14 amino acids. The germline V gene has CDR1 SEHNR and CDR2 FQNEAQ (reference sequence). In nucleotides, the CDR3 is TGTGCCAGCAGCTTAACTGGGACAAACTACGAGCAGTACTTC. Amino acids: CASSLTGTNYEQYF.

The chain has TRBV14 and TRBJ2-5, with 13 bases identical to TRBD2. CDR1 SGHDN and CDR2 FVKESK come from the germline V gene. J was trimmed by 5 bases and V by 4 bases; bases with no gene match: 10. The CDR3 is 17 residues long. This chain's CDR3 is CASSPSLGLAGVETQYF. CDR3 coding DNA: TGTGCCAGCAGCCCTTCCCTCGGACTAGCGGGAGTTGAGACCCAGTACTTC.

The J gene is TRBJ2-1, the V gene TRBV7-2; D not resolved. V lost 3 bases, J lost 11 bases, and 8 bases lay in between. The CDR3 is made up of 11 amino acids. Germline V gene sequence: CDR1 SGHTA, CDR2 FQGNSA. CDR3 DNA: TGTGCCAGCAGCTTCAGTAGGCAGCAGTTCTTC. As protein: CASSFSRQQFF.

The chain is built from TRBV6-5 and TRBJ2-7; TRBD1 or TRBD2 may be the D gene (5 bases each). The V and J ends lost 4 bases and 5 bases respectively, with 18 bases between them. The CDR3 length is 15 residues. Germline V CDR1 and CDR2: MNHEY, SVGAGI. CDR3 nucleotide sequence: TGTGCCAGCAGTTTCGACAGCGAACTGGGGGACGAGCAGTACTTC. It codes for CASSFDSELGDEQYF.

J is TRBJ2-5 and V is TRBV28; D remains ambiguous. Germline lookup yields CDR1 MDHEN and CDR2 SYDVKM. There are 11 residues in the CDR3. Trimming took off 3 bases at V and 7 bases at J, with 6 bases between the two ends. The CDR3 sequence is CASSFSWTQYF. DNA for the CDR3: TGTGCCAGCAGTTTTTCCTGGACCCAGTACTTC.

The CDR3 sequence is CASGPDRGLIGAKNIQYF. The DNA for the CDR3 is TGTGCCAGCGGCCCAGACAGGGGGCTTATTGGGGCCAAAAACATTCAGTACTTC. The chain recombines TRBV7-2 with TRBJ2-4; TRBD1 agrees at 10 bases. Germline CDR1 SGHTA, CDR2 FQGNSA. The CDR3 runs to 18 residues. Germline trimming cut 8 bases from V and 1 base from J; bases unmatched to any gene: 14.

Note on this clone: Other nucleotide sequences in the sample specify the same CDR3. V is TRBV5-1 and J is TRBJ2-7; D is possibly TRBD1 (6 bases). CDR1 is SGHRS, CDR2 YFSETQ, per germline. The CDR3 extends over 14 amino acids. Trimming removed 0 bases from V and 4 bases from J, with 11 bases in between. This CDR3 is CASSLAGQLYEQYF. Written as DNA, the CDR3 is TGCGCCAGCAGCTTGGCGGGACAATTATACGAGCAGTACTTC.

The chain links TRBV27 to TRBJ2-1, with D tentatively TRBD2 (6 bases). V was shortened by 6 bases and J by 9 bases, with 21 bases between the two germline ends. From germline, CDR1 is MNHEY and CDR2 SMNVEV (reference sequence). There are 15 residues in the CDR3. CDR3 residues: CASRVGGGGQGEQFF. The CDR3 DNA follows: TGTGCCAGCAGGGTCGGTGGCGGAGGGCAGGGTGAGCAGTTCTTC.

This rearrangement joins TRBV5-5 to TRBJ1-1; D call uncertain. The CDR3 contains 14 residues. The V gene lost 2 bases and the J gene lost 0 bases, with 8 bases spanning the gap. Looked up from germline, CDR1 is SGHKS and CDR2 is YYEKEE (reference sequence). CDR3 in amino acids: CASSFARLNTEAFF. The CDR3, as DNA: TGTGCCAGCAGCTTTGCTCGACTGAACACTGAAGCTTTCTTT. Full variable domain (outside the CDR3, taken from reference TRBV5-5 and TRBJ1-1): DAGVTQSPTHLIKTRGQQVTLRCSPISGHKSVSWYQQVLGQGPQFIFQYYEKEERGRGNFPDRFSARQFPNYSSELNVNALLLGDSALYLCASSFARLNTEAFFGQGTRLTVV.

This clone appeared a few times. The chain joins TRBV2 to TRBJ1-5, with D hard to call. The CDR3 spans 13 residues. V was shortened by 3 bases and J by 3 bases, with 6 bases between the two germline ends. Germline lookup yields CDR1 SNHLY and CDR2 FYNNEI. CDR3 sequence: CASSEYANQPQHF. As DNA, the CDR3 is TGTGCCAGCAGTGAGTATGCCAATCAGCCCCAGCATTTT. Filled out from reference TRBV2 and TRBJ1-5, the complete variable domain reads EPEVTQTPSHQVTQMGQEVILRCVPISNHLYFYWYRQILGQKVEFLVSFYNNEISEKSEIFDDQFSVERPDGSNFTLKIRSTKLEDSAMYFCASSEYANQPQHFGDGTRLSIL.

The count of this clone is one. The rearrangement uses TRBV6-1 and TRBJ1-4; TRBD1 matches at 8 bases. This CDR3 has 17 amino acids. V dropped 1 base and J dropped 7; count of bases not matched to a gene: 11. Per the germline V gene, CDR1 is MNHNS and CDR2 is SASEGT. The CDR3 here is CASSEVAGTGAAEKLFF. For the CDR3, the DNA is TGTGCCAGCAGTGAAGTTGCCGGGACAGGCGCCGCTGAAAAACTGTTTTTT.

This chain links TRBV6-5 with TRBJ2-7; 8 positions agree with TRBD2. J was trimmed by 3 bases and V by 2 bases; bases with no gene match: 6. In germline, CDR1 is MNHEY, CDR2 SVGAGI. CDR3 length: 15 residues. CDR3 sequence (DNA): TGTGCCAGCAGTTACCCCCGAGCGGGAGTCTACGAGCAGTACTTC. Translating it yields CASSYPRAGVYEQYF.